This record covers a single T cell receptor (beta chain). The germline CDR1 and CDR2 sequences are LGHDT and YNNKEL (reference sequence). The CDR3 is 15 amino acids. The trim removed 3 bases at V and 0 bases at J, leaving 3 bases unmatched. The data were taken from a study of blood T cell repertoires in COVID-19. Study in general: T cells, B-cell-depleted T cells, or PBMCs supplied cDNA or gDNA.

Original analysis: Researchers report that nucleated cell counts were estimated from reference gene primer amplification. Sequencing used immunoSEQ multiplex PCR; TCRdb keeps in-frame clones, though not all of them. V and J calls plus clone size are reproduced from that table; the DNA served to infer D and trimming. The data contain about 80,000 clones, 70% to 90% of them seen just once; the ten biggest clones take up 6% to 7.5%. The specimen was peripheral blood. The V call is TRBV3-1 (or the pseudogene TRBV3-2), the J call TRBJ1-2; 8 bases are shared with TRBD1. The origin of this receptor is a woman of 80 years or more with acute or convalescent COVID-19. CDR3 sequence: CASSHRDRSNYGYTF. The CDR3 nucleotides read TGTGCCAGCAGCCACCGGGACAGGTCTAACTATGGCTACACCTTC.